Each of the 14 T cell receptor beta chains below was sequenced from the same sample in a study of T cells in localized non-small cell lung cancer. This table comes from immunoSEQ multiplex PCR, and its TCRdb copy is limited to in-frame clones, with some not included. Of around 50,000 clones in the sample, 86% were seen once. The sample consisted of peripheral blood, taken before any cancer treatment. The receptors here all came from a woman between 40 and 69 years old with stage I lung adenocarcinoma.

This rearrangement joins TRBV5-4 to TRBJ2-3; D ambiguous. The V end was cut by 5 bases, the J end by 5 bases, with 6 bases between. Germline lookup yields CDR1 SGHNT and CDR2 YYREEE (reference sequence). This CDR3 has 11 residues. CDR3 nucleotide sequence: TGTGCCAGCAGTTCGGGAGATACGCAGTATTTT. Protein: CASSSGDTQYF. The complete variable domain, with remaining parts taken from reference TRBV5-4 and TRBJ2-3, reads ETGVTQSPTHLIKTRGQQVTLRCSSQSGHNTVSWYQQALGQGPQFIFQYYREEENGRGNFPPRFSGLQFPNYSSELNVNALELDDSALYLCASSSGDTQYFGPGTRLTVL.

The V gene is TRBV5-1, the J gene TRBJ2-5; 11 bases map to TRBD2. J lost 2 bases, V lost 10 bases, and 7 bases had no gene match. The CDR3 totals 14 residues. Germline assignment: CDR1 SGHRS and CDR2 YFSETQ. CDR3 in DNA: TGCGCCTCAAAACTAGCGGGGGTTCAAGAGACCCAGTACTTC. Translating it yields CASKLAGVQETQYF.

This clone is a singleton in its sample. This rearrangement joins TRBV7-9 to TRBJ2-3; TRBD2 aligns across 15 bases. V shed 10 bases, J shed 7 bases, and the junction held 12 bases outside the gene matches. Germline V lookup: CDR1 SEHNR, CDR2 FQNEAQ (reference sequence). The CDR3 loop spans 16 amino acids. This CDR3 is CATILRTSGGANTQYF. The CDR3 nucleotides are TGTGCCACCATCTTACGGACTAGCGGGGGGGCCAATACGCAGTATTTT.

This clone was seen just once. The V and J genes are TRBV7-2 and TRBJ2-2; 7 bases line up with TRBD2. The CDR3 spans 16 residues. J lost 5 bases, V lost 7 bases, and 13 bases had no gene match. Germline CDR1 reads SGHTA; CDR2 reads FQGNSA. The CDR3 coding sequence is TGTGCCAGCATCCAAGGGAGGGCAGGGAGGACCGGGGAGCTGTTTTTT. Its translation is CASIQGRAGRTGELFF.

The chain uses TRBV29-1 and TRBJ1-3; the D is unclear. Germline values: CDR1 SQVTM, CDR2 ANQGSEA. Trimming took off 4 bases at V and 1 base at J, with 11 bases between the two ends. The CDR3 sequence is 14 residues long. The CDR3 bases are TGCAGCGTTGGAGGTAAAGGGTCTGGAAACACCATATATTTT. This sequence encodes CSVGGKGSGNTIYF. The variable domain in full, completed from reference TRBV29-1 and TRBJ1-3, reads SAVISQKPSRDICQRGTSLTIQCQVDSQVTMMFWYRQQPGQSLTLIATANQGSEATYESGFVIDKFPISRPNLTFSTLTVSNMSPEDSSIYLCSVGGKGSGNTIYFGEGSWLTVV.

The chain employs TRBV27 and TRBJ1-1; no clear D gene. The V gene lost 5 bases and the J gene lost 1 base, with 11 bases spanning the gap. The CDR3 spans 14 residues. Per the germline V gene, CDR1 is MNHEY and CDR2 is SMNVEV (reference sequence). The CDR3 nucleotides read TGTGCCAGCAGTACCTGGACGGGGAACACTGAAGCTTTCTTT. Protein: CASSTWTGNTEAFF.

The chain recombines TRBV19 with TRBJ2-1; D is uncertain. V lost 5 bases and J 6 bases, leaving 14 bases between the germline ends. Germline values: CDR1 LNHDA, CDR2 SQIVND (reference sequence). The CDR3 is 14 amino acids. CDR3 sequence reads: CASSFRTSANEQFF. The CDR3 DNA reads TGTGCCAGTAGTTTTCGAACAAGCGCCAATGAGCAGTTCTTC.

DNA of the CDR3: TGCGCCAGCAGCCACCTTGGAGGACGCACAGATACGCAGTATTTT. Encoded protein: CASSHLGGRTDTQYF. The rearrangement links TRBV5-1 to TRBJ2-3, with D tentatively TRBD2 (5 bases). Trimming removed 4 bases at V and 1 base at J, with 13 bases between. The CDR3 sequence is 15 residues long. Germline V gene data show CDR1 as SGHRS and CDR2 as YFSETQ.

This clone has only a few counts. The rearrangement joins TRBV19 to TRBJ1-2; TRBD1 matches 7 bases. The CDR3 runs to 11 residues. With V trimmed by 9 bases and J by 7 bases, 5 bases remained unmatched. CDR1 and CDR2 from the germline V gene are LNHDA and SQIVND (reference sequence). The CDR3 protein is CASTTGAGYTF. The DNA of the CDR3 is TGTGCCAGCACTACAGGGGCTGGCTACACCTTC.

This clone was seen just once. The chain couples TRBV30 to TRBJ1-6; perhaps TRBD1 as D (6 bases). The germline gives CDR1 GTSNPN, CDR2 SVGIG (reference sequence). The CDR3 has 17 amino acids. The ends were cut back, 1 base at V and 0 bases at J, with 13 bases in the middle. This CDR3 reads CAWSGAGVSSYNSPLHF. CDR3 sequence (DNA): TGTGCCTGGAGTGGGGCAGGGGTGAGCTCCTATAATTCACCCCTCCACTTT.

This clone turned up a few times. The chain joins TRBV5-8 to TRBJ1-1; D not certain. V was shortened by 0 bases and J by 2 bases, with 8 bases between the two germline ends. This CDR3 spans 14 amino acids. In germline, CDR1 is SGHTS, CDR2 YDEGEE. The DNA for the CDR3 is TGTGCCAGCAGCTTGGGCATACACAACACTGAAGCTTTCTTT. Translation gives CASSLGIHNTEAFF.

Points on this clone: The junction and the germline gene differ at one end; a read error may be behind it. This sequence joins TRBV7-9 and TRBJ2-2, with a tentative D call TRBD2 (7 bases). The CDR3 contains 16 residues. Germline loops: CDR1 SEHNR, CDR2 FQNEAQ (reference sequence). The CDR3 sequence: CASSRQSGTNTGELFF. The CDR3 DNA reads TGTGCCAGCAGCCGACAAAGCGGGACAAACACCGGGGAGCTGTTCTTT. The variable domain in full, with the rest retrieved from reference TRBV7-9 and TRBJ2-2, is DTGVSQNPRHKITKRGQNVTFRCDPISEHNRLYWYRQTLGQGPEFLTYFQNEAQLEKSRLLSDRFSAERPKGSFSTLEIQRTEQGDSAMYLCASSRQSGTNTGELFFGEGSRLTVL.

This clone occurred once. As DNA, the CDR3 is TGCGCCAGCAGTGGGACAGGGGTAACAGATACGCAGTATTTT. Translating it yields CASSGTGVTDTQYF. V gene TRBV5-1 combines with J gene TRBJ2-3, with 10 bases matching TRBD1. Looked up from germline, CDR1 is SGHRS and CDR2 is YFSETQ. The ends lost 5 bases at V and 3 bases at J; junction bases unmatched: 3. The CDR3 sequence is 14 residues long.

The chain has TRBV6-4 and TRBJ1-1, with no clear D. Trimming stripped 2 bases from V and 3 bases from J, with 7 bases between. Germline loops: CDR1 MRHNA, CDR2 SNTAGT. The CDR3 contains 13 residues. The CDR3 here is CASSDRAYTEAFF. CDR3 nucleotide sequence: TGTGCCAGCAGTGACAGGGCGTACACTGAAGCTTTCTTT.